This TCR beta chain comes out of a study of blood T cell repertoires in COVID-19. Germline V CDR1 and CDR2: SGHVS, FNYEAQ. The CDR3 is 16 residues long. Trimming stripped 0 bases from V and 6 bases from J, with 15 bases between. Assay used: immunoSEQ multiplex PCR; TCRdb lists only in-frame clones, some missing. The table records some 350,000 clones, around 89% of them present only once. Sequences were obtained from peripheral blood. This chain joins TRBV7-6 and TRBJ2-1; a weak D match, TRBD1 (7 bases). The sequence derives from a young woman with COVID-19, enrolled during active disease. The CDR3, as DNA: TGTGCCAGCAGCTTAGCCGACAGGGAGGTTGGCAATGAGCAGTTCTTC. Amino acid sequence: CASSLADREVGNEQFF.